The 32 T cell receptor beta chains below all came from one sample that was sequenced in a study of blood T cells in healthy people across ages. The authors ran a second PCR of roughly 6 to 12 cycles using a sample-barcoded 5' primer and a J-beta primer mix. MiXCR was run by TCRdb on the 5' RACE reads, yielding one entry per CDR3 protein. The sample holds more than 750,000 distinct CDR3 sequences, 25% to 30% seen once. The sample was also reused in another study, on T cells of mothers and their children.

The sample comprised blood. The receptors derive from a woman aged 40 to 49 in good health.

This clonotype came up many times. This chain uses TRBV6-5 with TRBJ1-2; D may be TRBD1 (6 bases). Trimming removed 2 bases at V and 5 bases at J, with 12 bases between. This CDR3 is built from 14 residues. Germline V CDR1 and CDR2: MNHEY, SVGAGI. The CDR3: CASSYGRGGYGYTF. CDR3 in DNA: TGTGCCAGCAGTTACGGCAGGGGTGGATATGGCTACACCTTC.

The chain employs TRBV7-2 and TRBJ1-1; 11 positions agree with TRBD1. From germline, CDR1 is SGHTA and CDR2 FQGNSA. The CDR3 contains 15 residues. With 4 bases clipped from V and 4 bases from J, the junction kept 5 bases outside the gene matches. CDR3 coding DNA: TGTGCCAGCAGCTGGACCGGGACAGGGGGCACTGAAGCTTTCTTT. Amino acids: CASSWTGTGGTEAFF. Based on the CDR3 plus reference TRBV7-2 and TRBJ1-1, the full variable domain is GAGVSQSPSNKVTEKGKDVELRCDPISGHTALYWYRQSLGQGLEFLIYFQGNSAPDKSGLPSDRFSAERTGGSVSTLTIQRTQQEDSAVYLCASSWTGTGGTEAFFGQGTRLTVV.

V is TRBV5-5 and J is TRBJ2-3; D gene ambiguous. CDR1 SGHKS and CDR2 YYEKEE come from the germline V gene (reference sequence). The CDR3 consists of 14 residues. Trimming pared 5 bases from V and 5 bases from J, leaving 15 bases between. The CDR3 DNA follows: TGTGCCAGCAGTCCTAACCTCTCGGGAGATACGCAGTATTTT. This codes for CASSPNLSGDTQYF.

In its sample, this clonotype was seen many times. V usage is TRBV5-1 and J usage is TRBJ2-7, with D possibly TRBD1 on 6 matching bases. The V gene lost 2 bases and the J gene lost 4 bases, with 16 bases spanning the gap. Germline V gene sequence: CDR1 SGHRS, CDR2 YFSETQ. The CDR3 is 15 amino acids. Here the CDR3 reads CASSFYTEGGYEQYF. For the CDR3, the DNA is TGCGCCAGCAGCTTTTATACGGAAGGGGGTTACGAGCAGTACTTC.

The chain links TRBV12-3 or TRBV12-4 to TRBJ1-1; no firm D call. The CDR3 spans 14 residues. V dropped 3 bases and J dropped 0 bases, with 8 bases sitting between them. CDR3 nucleotide sequence: TGTGCCAGCAGTTTGCAATCCATGAACACTGAAGCTTTCTTT. This encodes CASSLQSMNTEAFF.

J is TRBJ2-1 and V is TRBV5-1, with 9 nucleotides matching TRBD1. In germline, CDR1 is SGHRS, CDR2 YFSETQ. The CDR3 sequence is 16 residues long. With V trimmed by 0 bases and J by 5 bases, 6 bases remained unmatched. CDR3 DNA: TGCGCCAGCAGCTTGGTGGGACAGGGAATCCACAATGAGCAGTTCTTC. Translating gives CASSLVGQGIHNEQFF.

This clonotype was observed at least ten times. The V and J genes are TRBV27 and TRBJ2-7; TRBD2 aligns across 12 bases. J gave up 3 bases and V 5 bases, and 5 bases lay outside the gene matches. Germline values: CDR1 MNHEY, CDR2 SMNVEV (reference sequence). The CDR3 totals 15 residues. CDR3 in amino acids: CASSMTSGGLYEQYF. CDR3 DNA: TGTGCCAGCAGTATGACTAGCGGGGGACTCTACGAGCAGTACTTC.

The chain is built from TRBV10-3 and TRBJ1-4, with 7 bases identical to TRBD1. Germline-derived CDR1 and CDR2 are ENHRY and SYGVKD. CDR3 length: 14 amino acids. V lost 4 bases to trimming and J lost 8 bases; unmatched junction nucleotides: 7. CDR3 nucleotide sequence: TGTGCCATCAGTGGGACAGGCGACACGGAAAAACTGTTTTTT. Its translation is CAISGTGDTEKLFF.

This clonotype was observed a handful of times. This chain links TRBV12-3 or TRBV12-4 with TRBJ2-7; D is unclear. The CDR3 totals 15 residues. Deletions cut 2 bases from V and 2 bases from J, with 13 bases between. This chain's CDR3 is CASSLSAATPYEQYF. CDR3 bases: TGTGCCAGCAGTTTATCGGCAGCTACTCCCTACGAGCAGTACTTC.

This clonotype was observed at least ten times. The CDR3 DNA reads TGTGCCACCGGATTGGGGCCCTACGAGCAGTACTTC. The encoded protein is CATGLGPYEQYF. The chain carries TRBV28 and TRBJ2-7; D possibly corresponds to TRBD1 (5 bases). The length of the CDR3 is 12 residues. The germline gives CDR1 MDHEN, CDR2 SYDVKM. Trimming took off 10 bases at V and 2 bases at J, with 12 bases between the two ends.

The rearrangement uses TRBV7-8 and TRBJ1-1, with TRBD1 matching 9 bases. With 4 bases clipped from V and 4 bases from J, the junction kept 4 bases outside the gene matches. The CDR3 contains 14 residues. CDR1 SGHVS and CDR2 FQNEAQ come from the germline V gene. DNA for the CDR3: TGTGCCAGCAGCTCCTTGGGACAGGGCACTGAAGCTTTCTTT. This gives the protein CASSSLGQGTEAFF.

This clonotype has a handful of counts. This clone may be a read error of a much larger clone one base away. The V and J genes are TRBV7-6 and TRBJ2-7; D tentatively reads TRBD1 or TRBD2 (5 bases each). Germline values: CDR1 SGHVS, CDR2 FNYEAQ. The length of the CDR3 is 14 residues. CDR3 DNA sequence: TGTGCCAGCAGCTCCGGGACGGGCCAGTACGGGCAGTACTTC. Translated, it gives CASSSGTGQYGQYF. Full variable domain (missing parts from reference TRBV7-6 and TRBJ2-7): GAGVSQSPRYKVTKRGQDVALRCDPISGHVSLYWYRQALGQGPEFLTYFNYEAQQDKSGLPNDRFSAERPEGSISTLTIQRTEQRDSAMYRCASSSGTGQYGQYFGPGTRLTVT.

The V call is TRBV20-1, the J call TRBJ2-1; 7 bases line up with TRBD2. CDR1 is DFQATT, CDR2 SNEGSKA, per germline (reference sequence). Trimming at V came to 0 bases and at J to 0 bases, leaving 8 bases not matched to a gene. The CDR3 spans 17 residues. CDR3 residues: CSARDPGGKSSYNEQFF. In nucleotides, the CDR3 is TGCAGTGCTAGAGATCCGGGGGGAAAGTCCTCCTACAATGAGCAGTTCTTC.

The count of this clonotype is one. The chain combines TRBV7-2 with TRBJ2-2, with 8 bases fitting TRBD2. Trimming at V came to 5 bases and at J to 6 bases, leaving 5 bases not matched to a gene. The CDR3 has 14 residues. Germline V gene data show CDR1 as SGHTA and CDR2 as FQGNSA. The CDR3 protein is CASSPAGVPGELFF. For the CDR3, the DNA is TGTGCCAGCAGCCCAGCGGGGGTCCCCGGGGAGCTGTTTTTT.

This chain uses TRBV5-6 with TRBJ2-5, with 10 bases that match TRBD1. Germline CDR1 and CDR2: SGHDT and YYEEEE. Losses at the gene ends were 0 bases for V and 13 bases for J; bases not matched to a gene: 9. The CDR3 is 14 residues long. Here the CDR3 reads CASSLAGQGYSGYF. DNA for the CDR3: TGTGCCAGCAGCTTGGCGGGACAGGGGTACTCGGGGTACTTC. The whole variable domain, remainder taken from reference TRBV5-6 and TRBJ2-5, is DAGVTQSPTHLIKTRGQQVTLRCSPKSGHDTVSWYQQALGQGPQFIFQYYEEEERQRGNFPDRFSGHQFPNYSSELNVNALLLGDSALYLCASSLAGQGYSGYFGPGTRLLVL.

This clonotype was counted many times. V gene TRBV10-3 combines with J gene TRBJ2-5; 10 bases align to TRBD1. After removal of 3 bases from V and 4 bases from J, the junction contained 5 bases not matched to a gene. The CDR3 spans 15 residues. Germline V lookup: CDR1 ENHRY, CDR2 SYGVKD. CDR3 sequence reads: CAISDGQGGIETQYF. CDR3 DNA sequence: TGTGCCATCAGTGACGGACAGGGGGGGATAGAGACCCAGTACTTC.

The table lists this clonotype with a count of one. The V call is TRBV20-1, the J call TRBJ2-1; 12 nucleotides align to TRBD2. This CDR3 contains 13 residues. The J segment lost 9 bases and the V segment lost 5 bases, leaving 5 bases of the junction unmatched. From germline, CDR1 is DFQATT and CDR2 SNEGSKA (reference sequence). DNA of the CDR3: TGCAGTGCTCGACTAGCGGGAGAGGGTGAGCAGTTCTTC. It encodes CSARLAGEGEQFF.

This clonotype has a handful of counts. The CDR3 sequence: CASSEGQGIRRNQPQHF. CDR3 nucleotides: TGTGCCAGCAGTGAGGGTCAGGGGATTAGACGCAATCAGCCCCAGCATTTT. The chain has TRBV2 and TRBJ1-5, with D possibly matching TRBD1 (6 bases). This CDR3 region has 17 residues. From germline, CDR1 is SNHLY and CDR2 FYNNEI. The V and J ends lost 3 bases and 2 bases respectively, with 17 bases between them.

The gene calls are TRBV6-4 and TRBJ2-5, with TRBD2 as a possible D gene (5 bases). Germline V lookup: CDR1 MRHNA, CDR2 SNTAGT. V lost 8 bases to trimming and J lost 1 base, with 17 bases between them. CDR3 length equals 15 residues. The CDR3: CASLSERGLQETQYF. The CDR3 coding sequence is TGTGCCAGCCTCTCGGAAAGAGGACTCCAAGAGACCCAGTACTTC.

This chain connects TRBV9 to TRBJ2-5; D unclear. The ends were cut back, 0 bases at V and 3 bases at J, with 9 bases in the middle. CDR1 and CDR2 (germline): SGDLS, YYNGEE. The CDR3 runs 14 residues. CDR3 bases: TGTGCCAGCAGCGTAGGTTCCGCGAAAGAGACCCAGTACTTC. Residues: CASSVGSAKETQYF.

This clonotype was counted between two and nine times. V usage is TRBV12-3 or TRBV12-4 and J usage is TRBJ2-5; D unclear. Trimming shortened V by 3 bases and J by 5 bases, and 13 bases separated the two germline ends. The CDR3 extends over 14 amino acids. CDR3 sequence (DNA): TGTGCCAGCAGTTTGGGTGGGGATAGGGAGACCCAGTACTTC. Translation gives CASSLGGDRETQYF.

The chain combines TRBV20-1 with TRBJ2-7; no definite D call. Germline-derived CDR1 and CDR2 are DFQATT and SNEGSKA (reference sequence). The CDR3 has 11 residues. Trimming shortened V by 1 base and J by 6 bases, and 7 bases separated the two germline ends. For the CDR3, the DNA is TGCAGTGCTAGAGTGCCCTTCGAGCAGTACTTC. Residues: CSARVPFEQYF.

This clonotype was picked up many times. The rearrangement links TRBV12-3 or TRBV12-4 to TRBJ2-7; the D is unclear. CDR3 length: 16 amino acids. The germline V and J ends were trimmed by 8 bases and 0 bases, with 20 bases remaining between them. CDR3 protein: CASRGTRGYFSYEQYF. CDR3 DNA sequence: TGTGCCAGCCGCGGAACAAGAGGCTATTTCTCCTACGAGCAGTACTTC.

V gene TRBV7-9 combines with J gene TRBJ1-2, with a weak D call TRBD1 (5 bases). Germline lookup yields CDR1 SEHNR and CDR2 FQNEAQ (reference sequence). V shed 5 bases and J shed 10 bases, with 20 bases lying between them. This CDR3 has 14 amino acids. The CDR3 loop is CASSPPTDPSDYTF. The CDR3 DNA is TGTGCCAGCAGCCCTCCGACAGATCCTTCTGACTACACCTTC.

Details on this clonotype: A read error may account for a junction end that differs from germline. This chain links TRBV7-2 with TRBJ2-1, with D tentatively TRBD1 (6 bases). Germline V CDR1 and CDR2: SGHTA, FQGNSA. The CDR3 is made up of 12 amino acids. As DNA, the CDR3 is TGTGCCAGCGGCTTACAGGGTAATGAGCAGTTCTTC. Translated, it gives CASGLQGNEQFF. The full variable domain, in which reference TRBV7-2 and TRBJ2-1 provide the parts outside the CDR3, is GAGVSQSPSNKVTEKGKDVELRCDPISGHTALYWYRQSLGQGLEFLIYFQGNSAPDKSGLPSDRFSAERTGGSVSTLTIQRTQQEDSAVYLCASGLQGNEQFFGPGTRLTVL.

This chain uses TRBV7-9 with TRBJ2-1; D may match TRBD1 or TRBD2 (6 bases each). Trimming left V 8 bases short and J 9 bases short, with 11 bases between. Per germline, CDR1 SEHNR and CDR2 FQNEAQ (reference sequence). The CDR3 contains 11 residues. In DNA form, the CDR3 reads TGTGCCAGCCGGGGGCTGAGTGAGCAGTTCTTC. Translated, it gives CASRGLSEQFF.

Points on this clonotype: Mismatch with germline at one junction end may stem from a read error. The chain couples TRBV7-2 to TRBJ2-3; D might be TRBD1 or TRBD2, each matching 6 bases. The V gene's germline CDR1 is SGHTA and CDR2 FQGNSA. The CDR3 totals 16 residues. The CDR3 spells CASSLAAMGGPDTQYF. In nucleotides, the CDR3 is TGTGCCAGCAGCCTAGCAGCCATGGGGGGCCCAGATACGCAGTATTTT.

This clonotype appeared a few times. The J gene is TRBJ2-5, the V gene TRBV24-1; TRBD2 matches at 9 bases. The germline V gene encodes CDR1 KGHDR and CDR2 SFDVKD. The CDR3 has 15 amino acids. V gave up 5 bases and J gave up 5 bases; unmatched junction bases: 8. The CDR3 nucleotides are TGTGCCACCAGTGCCTTCTCTAGCGGGGCGGAGACCCAGTACTTC. It codes for CATSAFSSGAETQYF.

This clonotype was seen a handful of times. V is TRBV28 and J is TRBJ1-2, with TRBD1 identical over 9 bases. Germline V gene data show CDR1 as MDHEN and CDR2 as SYDVKM. The length of the CDR3 is 16 residues. After removal of 6 bases from V and 5 bases from J, the junction contained 13 bases not matched to a gene. The CDR3 loop is CASSAPRDRASYGYTF. DNA of the CDR3: TGTGCCAGCAGCGCCCCCCGGGACAGGGCATCTTATGGCTACACCTTC.

V gene TRBV5-6 combines with J gene TRBJ1-5, with 9 bases lining up with TRBD1. The V gene's germline CDR1 is SGHDT and CDR2 YYEEEE. V was pared by 4 bases and J by 3 bases, with 8 bases of the junction left unmatched. The CDR3 runs 16 residues. CDR3 in DNA: TGTGCCAGCAGCGGACCCGGGACAGGGTACAATCAGCCCCAGCATTTT. This gives the protein CASSGPGTGYNQPQHF. The full variable domain, completed using reference TRBV5-6 and TRBJ1-5, is DAGVTQSPTHLIKTRGQQVTLRCSPKSGHDTVSWYQQALGQGPQFIFQYYEEEERQRGNFPDRFSGHQFPNYSSELNVNALLLGDSALYLCASSGPGTGYNQPQHFGDGTRLSIL.

This clonotype was counted a few times. V is TRBV7-2 and J is TRBJ2-5, with 8 bases fitting TRBD1. The CDR3 extends over 15 amino acids. Germline-derived CDR1 and CDR2 are SGHTA and FQGNSA. V lost 1 base and J lost 6; bases outside the gene matches: 7. As DNA, the CDR3 is TGTGCCAGCAGCTTAGATTGGACAGGGTGGAAGACCCAGTACTTC. Translating it yields CASSLDWTGWKTQYF.

This CDR3 is CASSKEGGSTDTQYF. The CDR3 DNA reads as TGTGCCAGCAGCAAAGAAGGGGGGAGCACAGATACGCAGTATTTT. The J gene is TRBJ2-3, the V gene TRBV21-1; no DNA check was done on the table's D call, TRBD1. TRBV21-1 is reported as a pseudogene. The CDR3 has 15 amino acids.